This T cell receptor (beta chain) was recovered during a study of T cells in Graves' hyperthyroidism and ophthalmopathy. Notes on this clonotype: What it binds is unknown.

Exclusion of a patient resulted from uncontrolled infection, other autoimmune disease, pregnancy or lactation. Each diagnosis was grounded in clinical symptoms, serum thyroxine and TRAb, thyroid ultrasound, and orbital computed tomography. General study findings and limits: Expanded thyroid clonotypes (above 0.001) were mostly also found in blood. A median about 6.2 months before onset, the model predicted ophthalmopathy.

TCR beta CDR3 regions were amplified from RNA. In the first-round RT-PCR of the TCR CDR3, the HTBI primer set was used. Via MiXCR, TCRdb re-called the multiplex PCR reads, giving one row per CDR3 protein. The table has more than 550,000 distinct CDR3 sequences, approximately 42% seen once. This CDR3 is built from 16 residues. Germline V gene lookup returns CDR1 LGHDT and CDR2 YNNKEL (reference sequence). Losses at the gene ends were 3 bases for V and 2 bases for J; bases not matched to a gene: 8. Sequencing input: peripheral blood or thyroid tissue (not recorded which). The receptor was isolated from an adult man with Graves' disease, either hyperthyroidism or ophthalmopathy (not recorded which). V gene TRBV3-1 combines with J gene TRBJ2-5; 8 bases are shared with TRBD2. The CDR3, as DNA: TGTGCCAGCAGCCAGCACGGGGGGGCTGGACAAGAGACCCAGTACTTC. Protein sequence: CASSQHGGAGQETQYF.